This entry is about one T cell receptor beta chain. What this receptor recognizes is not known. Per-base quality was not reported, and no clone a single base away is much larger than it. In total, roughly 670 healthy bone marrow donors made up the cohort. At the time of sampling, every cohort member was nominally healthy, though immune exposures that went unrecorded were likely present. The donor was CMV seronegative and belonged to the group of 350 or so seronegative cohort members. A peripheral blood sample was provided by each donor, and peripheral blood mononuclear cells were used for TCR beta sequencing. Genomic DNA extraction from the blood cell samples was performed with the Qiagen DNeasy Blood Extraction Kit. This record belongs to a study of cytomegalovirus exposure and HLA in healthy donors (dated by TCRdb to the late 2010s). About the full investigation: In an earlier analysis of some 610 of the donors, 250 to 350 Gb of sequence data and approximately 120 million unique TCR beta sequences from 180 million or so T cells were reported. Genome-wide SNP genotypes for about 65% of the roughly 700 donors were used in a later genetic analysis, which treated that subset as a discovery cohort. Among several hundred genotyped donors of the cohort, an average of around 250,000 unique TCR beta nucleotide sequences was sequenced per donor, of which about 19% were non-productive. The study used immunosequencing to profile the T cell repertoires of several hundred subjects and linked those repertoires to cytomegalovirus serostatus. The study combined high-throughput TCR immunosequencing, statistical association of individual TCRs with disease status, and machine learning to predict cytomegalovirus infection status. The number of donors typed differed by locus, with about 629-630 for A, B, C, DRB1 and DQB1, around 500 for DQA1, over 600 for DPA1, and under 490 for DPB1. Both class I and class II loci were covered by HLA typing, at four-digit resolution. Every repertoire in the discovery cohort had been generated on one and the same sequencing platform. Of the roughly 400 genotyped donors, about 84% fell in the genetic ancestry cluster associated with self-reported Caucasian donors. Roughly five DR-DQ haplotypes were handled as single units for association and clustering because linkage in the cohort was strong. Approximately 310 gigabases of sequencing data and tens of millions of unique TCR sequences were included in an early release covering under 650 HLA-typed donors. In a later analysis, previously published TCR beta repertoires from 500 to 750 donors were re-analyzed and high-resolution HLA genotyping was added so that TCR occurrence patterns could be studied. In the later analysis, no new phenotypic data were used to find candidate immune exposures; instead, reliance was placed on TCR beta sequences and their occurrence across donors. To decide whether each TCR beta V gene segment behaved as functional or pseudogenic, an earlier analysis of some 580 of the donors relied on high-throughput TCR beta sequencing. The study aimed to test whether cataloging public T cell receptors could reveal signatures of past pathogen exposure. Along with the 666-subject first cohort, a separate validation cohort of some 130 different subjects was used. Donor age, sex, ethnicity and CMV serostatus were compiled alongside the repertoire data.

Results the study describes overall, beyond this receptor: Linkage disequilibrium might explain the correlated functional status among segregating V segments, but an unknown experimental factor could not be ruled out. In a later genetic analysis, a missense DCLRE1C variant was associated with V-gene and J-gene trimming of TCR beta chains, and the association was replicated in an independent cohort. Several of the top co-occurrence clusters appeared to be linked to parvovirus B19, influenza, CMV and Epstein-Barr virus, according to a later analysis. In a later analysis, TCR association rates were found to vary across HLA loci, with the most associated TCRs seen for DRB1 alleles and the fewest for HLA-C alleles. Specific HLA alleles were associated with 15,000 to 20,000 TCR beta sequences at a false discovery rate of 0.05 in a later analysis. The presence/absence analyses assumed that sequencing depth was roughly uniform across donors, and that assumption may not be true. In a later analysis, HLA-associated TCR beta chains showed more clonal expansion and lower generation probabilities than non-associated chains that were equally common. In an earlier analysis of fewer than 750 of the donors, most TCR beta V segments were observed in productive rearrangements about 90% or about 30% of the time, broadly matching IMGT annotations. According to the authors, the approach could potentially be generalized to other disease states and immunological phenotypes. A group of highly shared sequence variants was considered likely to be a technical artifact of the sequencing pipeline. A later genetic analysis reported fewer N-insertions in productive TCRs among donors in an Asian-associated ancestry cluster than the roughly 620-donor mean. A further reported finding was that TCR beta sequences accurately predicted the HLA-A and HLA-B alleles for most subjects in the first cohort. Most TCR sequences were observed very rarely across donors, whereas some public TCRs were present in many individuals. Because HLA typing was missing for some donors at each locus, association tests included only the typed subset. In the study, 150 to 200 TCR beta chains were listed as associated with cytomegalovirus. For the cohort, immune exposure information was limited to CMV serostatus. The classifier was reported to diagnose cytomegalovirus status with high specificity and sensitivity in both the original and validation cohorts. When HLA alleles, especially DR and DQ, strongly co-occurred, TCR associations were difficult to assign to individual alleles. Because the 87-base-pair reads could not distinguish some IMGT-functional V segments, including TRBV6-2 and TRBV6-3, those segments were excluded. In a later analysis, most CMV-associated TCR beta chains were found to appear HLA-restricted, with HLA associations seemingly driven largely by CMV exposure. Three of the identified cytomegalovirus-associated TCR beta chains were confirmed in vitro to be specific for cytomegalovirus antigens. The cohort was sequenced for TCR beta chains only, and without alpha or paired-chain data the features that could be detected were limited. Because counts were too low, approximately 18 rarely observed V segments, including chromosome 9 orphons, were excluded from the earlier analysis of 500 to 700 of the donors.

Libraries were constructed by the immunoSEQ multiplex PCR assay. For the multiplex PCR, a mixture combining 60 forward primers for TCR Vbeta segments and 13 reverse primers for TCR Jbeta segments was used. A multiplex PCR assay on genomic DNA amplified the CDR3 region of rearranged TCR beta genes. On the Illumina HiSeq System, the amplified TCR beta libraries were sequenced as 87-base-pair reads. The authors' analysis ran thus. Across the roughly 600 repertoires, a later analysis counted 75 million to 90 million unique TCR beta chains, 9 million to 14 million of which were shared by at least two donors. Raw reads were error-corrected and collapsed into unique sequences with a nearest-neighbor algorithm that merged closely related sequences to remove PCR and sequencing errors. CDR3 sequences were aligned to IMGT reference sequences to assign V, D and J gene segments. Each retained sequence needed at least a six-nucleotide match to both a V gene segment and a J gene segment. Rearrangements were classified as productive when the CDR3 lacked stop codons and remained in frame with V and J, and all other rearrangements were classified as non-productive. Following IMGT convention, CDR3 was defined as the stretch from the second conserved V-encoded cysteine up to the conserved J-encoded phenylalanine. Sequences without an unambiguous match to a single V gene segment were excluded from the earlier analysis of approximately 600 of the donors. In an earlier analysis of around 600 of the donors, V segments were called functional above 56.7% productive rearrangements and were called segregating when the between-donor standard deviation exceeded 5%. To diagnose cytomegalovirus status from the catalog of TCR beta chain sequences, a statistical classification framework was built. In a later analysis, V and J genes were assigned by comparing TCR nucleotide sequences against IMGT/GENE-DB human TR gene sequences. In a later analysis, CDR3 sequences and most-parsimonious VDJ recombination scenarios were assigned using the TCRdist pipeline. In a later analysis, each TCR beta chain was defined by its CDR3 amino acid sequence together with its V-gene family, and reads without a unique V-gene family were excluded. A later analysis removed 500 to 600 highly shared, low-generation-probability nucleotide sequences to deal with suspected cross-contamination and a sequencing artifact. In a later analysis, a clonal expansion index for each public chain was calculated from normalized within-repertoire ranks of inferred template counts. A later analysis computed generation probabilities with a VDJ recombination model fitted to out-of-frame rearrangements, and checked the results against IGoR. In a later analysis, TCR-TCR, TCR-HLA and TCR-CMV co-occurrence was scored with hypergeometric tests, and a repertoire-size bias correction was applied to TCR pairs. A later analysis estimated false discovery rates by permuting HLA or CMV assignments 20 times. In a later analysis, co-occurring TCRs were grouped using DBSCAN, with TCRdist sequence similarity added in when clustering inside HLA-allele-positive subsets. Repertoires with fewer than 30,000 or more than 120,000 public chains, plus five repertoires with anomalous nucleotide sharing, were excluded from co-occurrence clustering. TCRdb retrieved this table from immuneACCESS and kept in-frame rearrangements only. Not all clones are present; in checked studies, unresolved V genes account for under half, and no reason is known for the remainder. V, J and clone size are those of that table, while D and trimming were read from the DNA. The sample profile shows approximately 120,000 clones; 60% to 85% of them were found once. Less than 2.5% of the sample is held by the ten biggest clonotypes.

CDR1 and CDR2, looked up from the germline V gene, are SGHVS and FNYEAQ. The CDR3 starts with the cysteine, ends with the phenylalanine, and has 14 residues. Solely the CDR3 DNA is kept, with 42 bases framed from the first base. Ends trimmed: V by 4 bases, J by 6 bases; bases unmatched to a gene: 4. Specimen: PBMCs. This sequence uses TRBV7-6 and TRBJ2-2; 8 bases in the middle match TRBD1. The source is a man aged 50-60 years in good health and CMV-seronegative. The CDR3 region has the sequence CASSSPQGAGELFF. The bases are TGTGCCAGCAGCTCGCCACAGGGGGCCGGGGAGCTGTTTTTT.